The table lists the clone carrying this T cell receptor beta chain with a count of one. Its specificity is not known. This sample stems from a study of T cell responses to AZD1222 COVID-19 vaccine. Study results and caveats: Females made up more of the donors, who were largely white British, and clonal diversity may have come out too low.

Germline-derived CDR1 and CDR2 are SGHTA and FQGNSA. After removal of 3 bases from V and 3 bases from J, the junction contained 2 bases not matched to a gene. This CDR3 has 15 residues. Produced via immunoSEQ multiplex PCR; TCRdb's table is partial and in-frame only. This sample has 95,000 to 100,000 clones, with 85% to 95% found just once. The rearrangement uses TRBV7-2 and TRBJ2-1; 10 positions agree with TRBD1. This TCR was sampled from an adult in good health. The specimen comprised peripheral blood, sampled on day 0 of AZD1222 vaccination. CDR3 sequence reads: CASSFGTGDYNEQFF. The CDR3 nucleotides read TGTGCCAGCAGCTTCGGGACAGGGGACTACAATGAGCAGTTCTTC.